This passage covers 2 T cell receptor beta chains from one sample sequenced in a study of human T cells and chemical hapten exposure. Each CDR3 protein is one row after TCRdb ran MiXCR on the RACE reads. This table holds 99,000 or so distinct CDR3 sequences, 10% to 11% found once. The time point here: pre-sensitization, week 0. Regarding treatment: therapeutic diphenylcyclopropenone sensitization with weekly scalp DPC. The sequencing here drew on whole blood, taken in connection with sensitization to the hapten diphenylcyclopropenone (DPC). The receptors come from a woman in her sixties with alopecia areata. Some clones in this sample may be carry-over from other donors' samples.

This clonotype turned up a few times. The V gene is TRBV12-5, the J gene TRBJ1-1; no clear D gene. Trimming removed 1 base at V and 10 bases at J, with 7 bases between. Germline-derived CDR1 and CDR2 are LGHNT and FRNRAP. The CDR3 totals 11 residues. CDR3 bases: TGTGCTAGTGGTTTGGGGGTTACAGCTTTCTTT. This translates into CASGLGVTAFF. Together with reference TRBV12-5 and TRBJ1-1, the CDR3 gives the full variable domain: DARVTQTPRHKVTEMGQEVTMRCQPILGHNTVFWYRQTMMQGLELLAYFRNRAPLDDSGMPKDRFSAEMPDATLATLKIQPSEPRDSAVYFCASGLGVTAFFGQGTRLTVV.

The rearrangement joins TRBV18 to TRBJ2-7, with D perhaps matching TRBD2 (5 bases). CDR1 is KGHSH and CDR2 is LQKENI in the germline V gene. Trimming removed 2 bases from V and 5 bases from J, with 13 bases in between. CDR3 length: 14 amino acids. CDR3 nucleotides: TGTGCCAGCTCACCATTAGAGGAGGCCAACGAGCAGTACTTC. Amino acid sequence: CASSPLEEANEQYF.